The 25 T cell receptor beta chains presented below share a single source sample, sequenced in a study of radiotherapy plus CTLA-4 blockade in lung cancer. TCRdb's copy holds only in-frame clones and misses some; the assay was immunoSEQ multiplex PCR. Of more than 60,000 clones listed, around 69% are singletons. This specimen consisted of peripheral blood, obtained from a patient treated with radiotherapy plus ipilimumab. The receptors stem from a human donor with non-small cell lung cancer who had a complete response to radiotherapy plus ipilimumab.

The chain employs TRBV30 and TRBJ1-5, with D maybe TRBD1 (5 bases). CDR1 GTSNPN and CDR2 SVGIG come from the germline V gene (reference sequence). The CDR3 sequence is 14 residues long. V lost 0 bases to trimming and J lost 7 bases, with 13 bases between them. For the CDR3, the DNA is TGTGCCTGGAGTGTTGGAGGGGCGGGACAGCCCCAGCATTTT. Its protein is CAWSVGGAGQPQHF.

The V gene is TRBV5-1, the J gene TRBJ1-6; D is uncertain. CDR3 length: 12 residues. V was clipped by 3 bases and J by 9 bases, with 7 bases between them. Per the germline V gene, CDR1 is SGHRS and CDR2 is YFSETQ. The CDR3 bases are TGCGCCAGCAGCTCTGGTAGTTCACCCCTCCACTTT. Translating it yields CASSSGSSPLHF.

This chain uses TRBV28 with TRBJ2-5, with 8 bases identical to TRBD2. J was trimmed by 4 bases and V by 2 bases; bases with no gene match: 9. This CDR3 comprises 16 residues. Germline V CDR1 and CDR2: MDHEN, SYDVKM. CDR3 DNA: TGTGCCAGCAGTTTACCGGTCGGGGGGGCGGGAGAGACCCAGTACTTC. It specifies CASSLPVGGAGETQYF.

The chain's CDR3 is CASSEARGGGNEQFF. CDR3 coding DNA: TGTGCCAGCAGTGAGGCGCGGGGGGGTGGGAATGAGCAGTTCTTC. The chain recombines TRBV2 with TRBJ2-1; TRBD2 aligns across 9 bases. Losses at the gene ends were 3 bases for V and 7 bases for J; bases not matched to a gene: 7. Germline V gene lookup returns CDR1 SNHLY and CDR2 FYNNEI. The length of the CDR3 is 15 residues. Together with reference TRBV2 and TRBJ2-1, the CDR3 gives the full variable domain: EPEVTQTPSHQVTQMGQEVILRCVPISNHLYFYWYRQILGQKVEFLVSFYNNEISEKSEIFDDQFSVERPDGSNFTLKIRSTKLEDSAMYFCASSEARGGGNEQFFGPGTRLTVL.

The chain carries TRBV28 and TRBJ1-1; 7 nucleotides match TRBD1. Losses at the gene ends were 4 bases for V and 1 base for J; bases not matched to a gene: 6. From germline, CDR1 is MDHEN and CDR2 SYDVKM. The CDR3 has 15 amino acids. The CDR3 loop reads CASSSTGEENTEAFF. CDR3 nucleotides: TGTGCCAGCAGTTCCACAGGGGAGGAGAACACTGAAGCTTTCTTT.

This clone was observed a handful of times. This specimen includes other DNA sequences encoding the same CDR3. The V call is TRBV6-1, the J call TRBJ1-2; D unresolved. This CDR3 spans 13 amino acids. Per the germline V gene, CDR1 is MNHNS and CDR2 is SASEGT. V dropped 6 bases and J dropped 1 base, with 9 bases sitting between them. For the CDR3, the DNA is TGTGCCAGCAGCCCGGGAGGTAACTATGGCTACACCTTC. This sequence encodes CASSPGGNYGYTF.

The rearrangement links TRBV5-1 to TRBJ2-7; tentatively, D is TRBD2 (5 bases). This CDR3 is built from 13 residues. V was pared by 4 bases and J by 2 bases, with 10 bases between. The germline gives CDR1 SGHRS, CDR2 YFSETQ. The CDR3 region has the DNA TGCGCCAGCAGCCCGGGAAGTACCTACGAGCAGTACTTC. This translates into CASSPGSTYEQYF.

V is TRBV18 and J is TRBJ1-6; D gene uncertain. The CDR3 is 17 residues long. With 2 bases removed from V and 7 bases from J, the gap between germline ends came to 18 bases. Germline V gene sequence: CDR1 KGHSH, CDR2 LQKENI. In nucleotides, the CDR3 is TGTGCCAGCTCACCAGGCGCTCAGGTCGGAAGGAATTCACCCCTCCACTTT. Its translation: CASSPGAQVGRNSPLHF.

This clone was detected only once. This chain joins TRBV30 and TRBJ2-1; TRBD1 might be the D (6 bases). The V gene lost 3 bases and the J gene lost 1 base, with 13 bases spanning the gap. This CDR3 has 15 amino acids. The germline V gene has CDR1 GTSNPN and CDR2 SVGIG (reference sequence). DNA of the CDR3: TGTGCCTGGAGCAGGGGACGCCGGTCCTACAATGAGCAGTTCTTC. Protein product: CAWSRGRRSYNEQFF.

The genes are TRBV15 and TRBJ1-4, with 8 bases lining up with TRBD1. CDR1 is LNHNV, CDR2 YYDKDF, per germline (reference sequence). This CDR3 contains 16 residues. J lost 6 bases, V lost 3 bases, and 9 bases had no gene match. DNA of the CDR3: TGTGCCACCAGCAGTCTATGGACAGGGCGGGATGAAAAACTGTTTTTT. This encodes CATSSLWTGRDEKLFF.

This chain links TRBV27 with TRBJ1-1; TRBD1 matches at 8 bases. V was pared by 5 bases and J by 11 bases, with 13 bases of the junction left unmatched. The CDR3 is made up of 14 amino acids. CDR1 is MNHEY, CDR2 SMNVEV, per germline (reference sequence). CDR3 region: CASSTTTGARRAFF. The CDR3 coding sequence is TGTGCCAGCAGTACAACGACAGGGGCACGAAGGGCTTTCTTT.

J is TRBJ2-7 and V is TRBV19; a possible D gene is TRBD2 (7 bases). Germline values: CDR1 LNHDA, CDR2 SQIVND (reference sequence). The CDR3 spans 16 residues. V was clipped by 3 bases and J by 3 bases, with 18 bases between them. The CDR3 loop is CASSISAGALNYEQYF. As DNA, the CDR3 is TGTGCCAGTAGTATCTCGGCGGGGGCACTCAACTACGAGCAGTACTTC. Full variable domain (missing parts from reference TRBV19 and TRBJ2-7): DGGITQSPKYLFRKEGQNVTLSCEQNLNHDAMYWYRQDPGQGLRLIYYSQIVNDFQKGDIAEGYSVSREKKESFPLTVTSAQKNPTAFYLCASSISAGALNYEQYFGPGTRLTVT.

This chain links TRBV5-1 with TRBJ2-4; 7 bases are a match to TRBD2. The V gene's germline CDR1 is SGHRS and CDR2 YFSETQ. J gave up 7 bases and V 4 bases, and 11 bases lay outside the gene matches. CDR3 length equals 15 residues. Written as DNA, the CDR3 is TGCGCCAGCAGCCCCGGTGGCGGGAGCCTCAACATTCAGTACTTC. Protein: CASSPGGGSLNIQYF.

This clone occurred a few times. The chain's CDR3 is CASSYVTVDSSYEQYF. CDR3 nucleotides: TGTGCCAGCAGTTACGTTACAGTCGACAGCTCCTACGAGCAGTACTTC. This rearrangement joins TRBV6-6 to TRBJ2-7, with D tentatively TRBD1 (5 bases). V lost 2 bases and J 0 bases, leaving 14 bases between the germline ends. This CDR3 comprises 16 residues. Germline CDR1 reads MNHNY; CDR2 reads SVGAGI (reference sequence).

This clone has more than one count but fewer than ten. V usage is TRBV5-6 and J usage is TRBJ2-7, with a possible D match to TRBD2 (5 bases). In germline, CDR1 is SGHDT, CDR2 YYEEEE. Trimming removed 4 bases at V and 5 bases at J, with 19 bases between. The CDR3 is made up of 15 amino acids. CDR3 region: CASSMRNYGVDEQYF. Written as DNA, the CDR3 is TGTGCCAGCAGCATGAGGAACTACGGGGTGGACGAGCAGTACTTC.

This clone was picked up a small number of times. The chain combines TRBV15 with TRBJ2-7; 9 positions match TRBD1. CDR3 length: 15 residues. V shed 0 bases and J 3 bases; nucleotides not matched to a gene: 3. The V gene's germline CDR1 is LNHNV and CDR2 YYDKDF (reference sequence). For the CDR3, the DNA is TGTGCCACCAGCAGAGAACCGGGACAGGGCTACGAGCAGTACTTC. Translation gives CATSREPGQGYEQYF.

The J gene is TRBJ1-6, the V gene TRBV4-3; D is perhaps TRBD1 (6 bases). There are 14 residues in the CDR3. V was shortened by 1 base and J by 14 bases, with 15 bases between the two germline ends. Germline assignment: CDR1 LGHNA and CDR2 YSLEER. CDR3 residues: CASSQGRQVLALHF. CDR3 DNA: TGCGCCAGCAGCCAAGGGAGACAGGTGTTGGCCCTCCACTTT.

The chain has TRBV2 and TRBJ2-3, with 8 bases matching TRBD1. Trimming cost V 8 bases and J 4 bases; bases outside gene matches: 11. CDR3 size: 15 residues. CDR1 is SNHLY, CDR2 FYNNEI, per germline. The chain's CDR3 is CASGYRTGSPDTQYF. CDR3 DNA: TGTGCCAGCGGCTATCGGACAGGGAGCCCAGATACGCAGTATTTT.

The chain joins TRBV7-6 to TRBJ2-1; TRBD1 matches at 8 bases. Trimming took 5 bases from V and 7 from J; bases not matched to a gene: 7. Germline loops: CDR1 SGHVS, CDR2 FNYEAQ. The CDR3 covers 14 residues. The CDR3 DNA follows: TGTGCCAGCAGCCCTCGACAGGGGAGGAATGAGCAGTTCTTC. Amino acids: CASSPRQGRNEQFF.

This clone came up a few times. The chain combines TRBV5-1 with TRBJ2-5, with no clear D. Between the trimmed V and J ends, which lost 2 bases and 2 bases, there was a span of 7 bases. CDR3 length: 13 residues. CDR1 SGHRS and CDR2 YFSETQ come from the germline V gene. The CDR3 nucleotides are TGCGCCAGCAGCTTCCCAACACAAGAGACCCAGTACTTC. Translated, it gives CASSFPTQETQYF.

This clone is judged medium-sized. The sample has other DNA sequences that encode this CDR3 too. This chain joins TRBV10-3 and TRBJ1-3; D is possibly TRBD1 (6 bases). CDR1 ENHRY and CDR2 SYGVKD come from the germline V gene. Trimming removed 6 bases at V and 4 bases at J, with 10 bases between. The CDR3 is 13 amino acids. CDR3 region: CAIRDSSGNTIYF. CDR3 sequence (DNA): TGTGCCATCAGGGACAGTTCAGGAAACACCATATATTTT.

This chain joins TRBV6-5 and TRBJ2-1, with 13 bases fitting TRBD2. The CDR3 runs 16 residues. CDR1 and CDR2 from the germline V gene are MNHEY and SVGAGI. J lost 5 bases, V lost 3 bases, and 4 bases had no gene match. The CDR3 loop reads CASSYSGTSGNNEQFF. CDR3 bases: TGTGCCAGCAGTTATTCCGGGACTAGCGGGAACAATGAGCAGTTCTTC.

The table lists this clone with a count of one. This CDR3 is CASSLVGGFPGEQYF. The DNA of the CDR3 is TGTGCCAGCAGCTTAGTAGGGGGTTTTCCGGGCGAGCAGTACTTC. The V gene is TRBV5-5, the J gene TRBJ2-7; possibly TRBD1 for D (6 bases). Trimming cost V 2 bases and J 6 bases, with 18 bases left between them. Germline values: CDR1 SGHKS, CDR2 YYEKEE (reference sequence). The CDR3 length is 15 residues.

This clone was picked up a small number of times. This chain uses TRBV10-3 with TRBJ2-7; D remains ambiguous. The length of the CDR3 is 12 residues. Germline assignment: CDR1 ENHRY and CDR2 SYGVKD. V lost 4 bases, J lost 0 bases, and 4 bases lay in between. CDR3 amino acids: CAISVNSYEQYF. The CDR3 DNA reads TGTGCCATCAGTGTCAACTCCTACGAGCAGTACTTC.

V usage is TRBV27 and J usage is TRBJ2-6, with 8 bases aligning to TRBD2. The CDR3 has 18 amino acids. Germline V lookup: CDR1 MNHEY, CDR2 SMNVEV (reference sequence). Trimming at V came to 5 bases and at J to 0 bases, leaving 9 bases not matched to a gene. The CDR3 DNA reads TGTGCCAGCAGTCGACTAGCGTATATTCTCTCTGGGGCCAACGTCCTGACTTTC. It specifies CASSRLAYILSGANVLTF.